Listed below are T cell receptor beta chains from one sample, sequenced in a study of vaccination effects on CD4 cells after COVID-19. Using immunoSEQ multiplex PCR, the repertoire was profiled, and TCRdb retains in-frame clones only, with some absent. The sample lists some 40,000 clones, about four fifths seen once, with approximately 2.9% in the top ten. These receptors lack a known antigen. The source was CD4+ T cells from PBMCs cultured without peptide, collected before COVID-19 vaccination. The receptors shown here come from a human donor who received a COVID-19 vaccine. The CDR3 runs from the conserved cysteine through the conserved F or W. D genes are given only for firm matches. Clone size is shown for a subset of rows, as once, few, many or a class of expanded clone.

TRBD1,.,TRBJ1-2,TRBV29-1,CSVGGGTGGHGYTF,TGCAGCGTCGGGGGGGGGACAGGGGGTCATGGCTACACCTTC
TRBD2,few,TRBJ2-7,TRBV6-5,CASSRTSGLPYEQYF,TGTGCCAGCAGTAGGACTAGCGGACTCCCCTACGAGCAGTACTTC
.,once,TRBJ1-2,TRBV6-2/TRBV6-3,CASSYSMGSGYTF,TGTGCCAGCAGTTACTCGATGGGGAGTGGCTACACCTTC
.,.,TRBJ2-2,TRBV30,CAWRSQPNTGELFF,TGTGCCTGGAGGTCTCAACCGAACACCGGGGAGCTGTTTTTT
.,few,TRBJ1-5,TRBV7-9,CASSGRGGNQPQHF,TGTGCCAGCAGCGGAAGGGGAGGCAATCAGCCCCAGCATTTT
.,.,TRBJ2-7,TRBV14,CASSTRTPELGRHYEQYF,TGTGCCAGCAGCACCCGGACCCCAGAGCTAGGAAGGCATTATGAGCAGTACTTC
.,.,TRBJ2-5,TRBV20-1,CSARVGGLEYF,TGCAGTGCTAGGGTGGGGGGCCTGGAGTACTTC
.,.,TRBJ2-4,TRBV18,CASSTGSGRRVQNIQYF,TGTGCCAGCTCAACAGGGTCCGGGAGGAGGGTCCAAAACATTCAGTACTTC
.,few,TRBJ1-6,TRBV6-1,CASSISSYNSPLHF,TGTGCCAGCAGTATCAGCTCCTATAATTCACCCCTCCACTTT
.,.,TRBJ1-6,TRBV5-1,CASSLGATGPGSSPLHF,TGCGCCAGCAGCTTGGGGGCGACAGGCCCGGGGAGTTCACCCCTCCACTTT
.,.,TRBJ1-6,TRBV28,CASSDPGLNSPLHF,TGTGCCAGCAGTGATCCGGGACTCAATTCACCCCTCCACTTT
TRBD1,.,TRBJ1-4,TRBV28,CASSLLKPGGMVKLFF,TGTGCCAGCAGTTTATTGAAACCAGGGGGAATGGTAAAACTGTTTTTT
TRBD1,.,TRBJ1-2,TRBV14,CASSQARGVGYTF,TGTGCCAGCAGCCAAGCCAGGGGGGTTGGCTACACCTTC
.,.,TRBJ1-4,TRBV9,CASSSRGGVGEKLFF,TGTGCCAGCAGCTCACGTGGAGGTGTTGGTGAAAAACTGTTTTTT
TRBD1,.,TRBJ1-6,TRBV4-3,CASSQQQGDGSPLHF,TGCGCCAGCAGCCAGCAACAGGGGGACGGTTCACCCCTCCACTTT
.,.,TRBJ2-7,TRBV5-4,CASSLVEGEQYF,TGTGCCAGCAGTTTGGTAGAAGGCGAGCAGTACTTC
.,few,TRBJ2-7,TRBV6-7,CASSYPRGTYEQYF,TGTGCCAGCAGTTACCCACGGGGGACTTACGAGCAGTACTTC
.,.,TRBJ1-4,TRBV4-2,CASSQGGSNEKLFF,TGTGCCAGCAGCCAAGGGGGGTCTAATGAAAAACTGTTTTTT
TRBD1,once,TRBJ1-5,TRBV2,CASLGTGGSNQPQHF,TGTGCCAGCCTCGGGACAGGGGGAAGCAATCAGCCCCAGCATTTT
TRBD1,few,TRBJ1-3,TRBV5-1,CASSSQGGTAGNTIYF,TGCGCCAGCAGCTCGCAGGGAGGGACAGCTGGAAACACCATATATTTT
.,few,TRBJ1-1,TRBV30,CAWRVPRGRGKNTEAFF,TGTGCCTGGAGAGTCCCGCGGGGGAGGGGGAAGAACACTGAAGCTTTCTTT
.,.,TRBJ2-7,TRBV30,CALQETYEQYF,TGTGCCCTACAAGAAACCTACGAGCAGTACTTC
.,few,TRBJ2-3,TRBV11-2,CASSLMGTQYF,TGTGCCAGCAGCTTAATGGGGACGCAGTATTTT
TRBD1,.,TRBJ1-6,TRBV7-9,CASSGQGPDSLHF,TGTGCCAGCTCCGGACAGGGTCCGGACTCGCTCCACTTT
.,once,TRBJ2-1,TRBV19,CASSHQEESYNEQFF,TGTGCCAGTAGTCACCAAGAGGAGAGTTACAATGAGCAGTTCTTC
.,.,TRBJ2-7,TRBV14,CASSQVIEQYF,TGTGCCAGCAGCCAGGTAATCGAGCAGTACTTC
.,.,TRBJ1-2,TRBV7-8,CASSLGGLANYGYTF,TGTGCCAGCAGCTTAGGGGGGCTAGCTAACTATGGCTACACCTTC
TRBD1,.,TRBJ1-1,TRBV11-2,CASSTFGLIQGASTEAFF,TGTGCCAGCAGCACATTCGGGTTGATACAGGGGGCGAGCACTGAAGCTTTCTTT
.,.,TRBJ1-2,TRBV7-9,CASSLGQNYGYTF,TGTGCCAGCAGCTTAGGACAGAACTATGGCTACACCTTC
.,.,TRBJ1-2,TRBV19,CASSIDHETVYGYTF,TGTGCCAGTAGTATAGATCACGAGACGGTCTATGGCTACACCTTC
TRBD1,.,TRBJ2-7,TRBV2,CASSEEGQVYYEQYF,TGTGCCAGCAGTGAAGAGGGACAGGTCTACTACGAGCAGTACTTC
TRBD1,.,TRBJ1-2,TRBV5-1,CASSLGQGNGYTF,TGCGCCAGCAGCTTGGGACAGGGGAATGGCTACACCTTC
TRBD1,.,TRBJ1-6,TRBV5-1,CASRSGTGDWGSPLHF,TGCGCCAGCAGATCCGGGACAGGGGATTGGGGATCACCCCTCCACTTT
.,once,TRBJ2-7,TRBV14,CASSQTTALEQYF,TGTGCCAGCAGCCAAACGACAGCCCTCGAGCAGTACTTC
TRBD2,.,TRBJ2-1,TRBV4-1,CASSQLGGRVYNEQFF,TGCGCCAGCAGCCAGCTGGGAGGGAGGGTCTACAATGAGCAGTTCTTC
TRBD1,.,TRBJ2-1,TRBV5-1,CASSLTGDEQFF,TGCGCCAGCAGCCTGACAGGGGATGAGCAGTTCTTC
.,.,TRBJ2-3,TRBV19,CASTLDWGTDTQYF,TGTGCCAGTACCCTCGATTGGGGCACAGATACGCAGTATTTT
TRBD1,.,TRBJ1-4,TRBV7-2,CASSLGGTGFWYEKLFF,TGTGCCAGCAGCTTAGGAGGGACAGGCTTTTGGTATGAAAAACTGTTTTTT
.,few,TRBJ1-4,TRBV10-3,CAISDPTGSRAGLFF,TGTGCCATCAGTGACCCCACAGGGTCCCGTGCGGGACTGTTTTTT
.,.,TRBJ1-2,TRBV5-8,CASSYEGGRNYGYTF,TGTGCCAGCAGCTATGAGGGGGGACGTAACTATGGCTACACCTTC
TRBD1,few,TRBJ1-2,TRBV18,CASSPGQTLGGYTF,TGTGCCAGCTCACCGGGACAGACTCTTGGTGGCTACACCTTC
TRBD1,once,TRBJ1-1,TRBV5-8,CASSLGDRGNTEAFF,TGTGCCAGCAGCTTGGGGGACAGGGGGAACACTGAAGCTTTCTTT
TRBD2,.,TRBJ2-1,TRBV9,CASSEALGRGLSYNEQFF,TGTGCCAGCAGCGAGGCCCTGGGGCGGGGGTTGTCCTACAATGAGCAGTTCTTC
TRBD1,.,TRBJ1-5,TRBV18,CASSPQGARGNQPQHF,TGTGCCAGCTCACCTCAGGGGGCCAGGGGCAATCAGCCCCAGCATTTT
TRBD1,.,TRBJ2-6,TRBV28,CASETGVGANVLTF,TGTGCCAGCGAGACAGGGGTTGGGGCCAACGTCCTGACTTTC
TRBD1,.,TRBJ2-2,TRBV5-6,CASSLIIPRGRVKAGELFF,TGTGCCAGCAGCCTAATAATCCCCAGGGGGCGCGTCAAGGCCGGGGAGCTGTTTTTT
.,.,TRBJ2-6,TRBV6-6,CASNPGGSGANVLTF,TGTGCCAGCAACCCCGGAGGCTCTGGGGCCAACGTCCTGACTTTC
TRBD2,.,TRBJ2-2,TRBV5-1,CASSLGTTNTGELFF,TGCGCCAGCAGCCTCGGGACTACGAACACCGGGGAGCTGTTTTTT
.,few,TRBJ1-2,TRBV9,CASTFGDSNYGYTF,TGTGCCAGCACCTTCGGGGATTCTAACTATGGCTACACCTTC
.,.,TRBJ1-2,TRBV5-4,CASSLPQAWGYTF,TGTGCCAGCAGCTTGCCCCAGGCCTGGGGCTACACCTTC
.,few,TRBJ1-5,TRBV28,CASSPPNQPQHF,TGTGCCAGCAGTCCGCCTAATCAGCCCCAGCATTTT
.,.,TRBJ2-4,TRBV7-2,CASSLDGLAKNIQYF,TGTGCCAGCAGCTTAGATGGACTAGCCAAAAACATTCAGTACTTC
TRBD2,.,TRBJ2-7,TRBV2,CASKWGGTYEQYF,TGTGCCAGCAAATGGGGGGGTACCTACGAGCAGTACTTC
.,few,TRBJ2-7,TRBV5-6,CASSFGQTTIYEQYF,TGTGCCAGCAGCTTCGGACAGACTACCATCTACGAGCAGTACTTC